This T cell receptor beta chain was sequenced during a study of molecular identifiers for immune sequencing clone quantification (dated by TCRdb to about 2018). With regard to the full study: For a replicate experiment, RNA from roughly 20,000 or 100,000 naive CD8 T cells was divided into five aliquots, and four of the five aliquots were sequenced. This methods study benchmarked molecular-identifier clustering-based TCR repertoire sequencing (MIDCIRS) and TCR RNA copy counting, using CD8 T cells to do so.

Broad study findings and their caveats: A single cell's worth of spiked-in Jurkat TCR RNA was reported detectable even among under 1.1 million naive CD8 T cells. Modeling estimated 3 to 3.5 recovered TCR RNA copies per cell, compared with roughly 10 by digital PCR, which implies 30% to 35% capture efficiency. In CMV-specific effector cells, clones with more than 20 RNA copies accounted for over 99% of molecules, whereas in naive cells such clones accounted for under 1%. Highly expanded clone sizes could be underestimated if identical TCR molecules share a barcode. Naive libraries contained spiked-in Jurkat TCR RNA (around eleven copies' worth), which is not part of the donor repertoire. When barcode sub-clustering was not used, chimeric consensus sequences inflated TCR diversity, with chimeras reaching as high as 47%.

V loses 3 bases at its end and J loses 6 bases; junction bases beyond the gene matches: 7. According to the germline V gene (reference sequence), CDR1 reads GTSNPN and CDR2 reads SVGIG. The CDR3 measures 13 amino acids from cysteine to phenylalanine. The kept DNA is CDR3 alone, 39 bases in frame from the first base. Points on this clonotype: The antigen it binds to is not known. Base qualities are not at hand, and no much larger clone is one base apart.

Libraries were built with PCR. The instrument was a NextSeq 500. Bulk TCR libraries were prepared as previously described, using TCR primers listed in Table S5. Total RNA was purified with the Qiagen AllPrep DNA/RNA kit. Reads from multiple sequencing runs of the same library were pooled before analysis. As for how the authors treated the data: Reads were retained only if their TCR constant sequence matched exactly, and those retained reads were trimmed to 150 nt and grouped according to their 12-nt molecular barcodes. Reads inside each barcode group were sub-clustered using a 15% Levenshtein threshold, and a quality-weighted consensus sequence was constructed for each RNA molecule. Non-functional sequences were excluded, and lower-count sequences lying one edit away from another sequence were also excluded. Barcode sub-clusters with fewer than 20% of the maximum read count were removed, based on fitting two negative binomial distributions. TCRdb's own reprocessing of the public reads used fastp at Q25 and MiXCR and kept productive beta chains. Every entry covers one CDR3 protein and lists the most common genes and DNA from its rows. The V and J calls were not made by the authors but by TCRdb's processing. The sample includes approximately 630,000 distinct CDR3 sequences, with about 25% observed a single time. Together, the top ten hold 0.6% to 0.9% of the sample.

Libraries of naive CD8 T cells were built from anywhere between about 17,000 and 1,000,000 sorted cells, with 10%, 30% or 50% of the purified RNA used. Naive CD8 T cells, defined as CD8+CD4-CCR7+CD45RA+, were FACS-sorted into RLT Plus buffer on a BD FACSAria II. To test detection sensitivity, Jurkat RNA equal to 10 or so TCR copies was added to samples of about 20,000-1,000,000 naive CD8 T cells. Enrichment of CD8 T cells was done with RosetteSep CD8+ T Cell Enrichment Cocktail plus Ficoll-Paque, and ACK red cell lysis came afterward. The sequence is built from TRBV30 and TRBJ1-1, with TRBD1 identical over 7 junction bases. Sequencing was carried out using naive CD8+ T cells from blood, with Jurkat cell RNA spiked in. Explained via the paper, the cell subset or site label denotes: FACS-sorted CD8+CD4-CCR7+CD45RA+ naive T cells. The sequence derives from a human donor in good health. Some libraries in this study had Jurkat cell RNA spiked in. The nucleotides read TGTGCCTGGAGAGACAGGGCTCGAGCTGAAGCTTTCTTT. Protein translation: CAWRDRARAEAFF.